This T cell receptor beta chain comes out of a study of beta chain features in type 1 diabetes. The table lists this clone with a few counts. Antigen specificity is unknown. CDR3 size: 14 residues. V dropped 2 bases and J dropped 10 bases, with 15 bases sitting between them. CDR1 is LGHNA, CDR2 YNFKEQ, per germline. Reverse transcription of all isolated RNA meant that expressed TCRB transcripts were sequenced. Only in-frame clones appear in the TCRdb table, and some are missing; sequencing was by immunoSEQ multiplex PCR. The data show a few hundred thousand clones, 16% seen once. Points from the study as a whole: Overrepresentation of cells with high TCR expression could result from cDNA sequencing. For Type 1 diabetes patients, all four CD4+ subsets carried TCRB CDR3s that were moderately but significantly shorter.

This receptor was taken from a man aged 30 to 45 with type 1 diabetes. Material: naive CD4+ T cells from blood. The V call is TRBV4-2, the J call TRBJ2-1; D may correspond to TRBD1 or TRBD2 (5 bases each). CDR3 residues: CASSQTLGPREQFF. The CDR3 bases are TGTGCCAGCAGCCAAACCCTGGGACCTCGGGAGCAGTTCTTC.